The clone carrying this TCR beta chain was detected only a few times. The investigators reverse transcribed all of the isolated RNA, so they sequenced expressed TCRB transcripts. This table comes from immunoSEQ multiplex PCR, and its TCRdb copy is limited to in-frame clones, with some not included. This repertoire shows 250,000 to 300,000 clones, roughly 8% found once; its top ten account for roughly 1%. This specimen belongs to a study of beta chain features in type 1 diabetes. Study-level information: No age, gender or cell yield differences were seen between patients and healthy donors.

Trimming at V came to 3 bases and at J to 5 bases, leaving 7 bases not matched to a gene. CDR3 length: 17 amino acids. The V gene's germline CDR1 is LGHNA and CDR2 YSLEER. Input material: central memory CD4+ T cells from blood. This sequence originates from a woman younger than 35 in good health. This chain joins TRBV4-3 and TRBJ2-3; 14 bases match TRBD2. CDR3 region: CASSQNPGTSGRDTQYF. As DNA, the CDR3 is TGCGCCAGCAGCCAGAACCCCGGGACTAGCGGGAGAGATACGCAGTATTTT.